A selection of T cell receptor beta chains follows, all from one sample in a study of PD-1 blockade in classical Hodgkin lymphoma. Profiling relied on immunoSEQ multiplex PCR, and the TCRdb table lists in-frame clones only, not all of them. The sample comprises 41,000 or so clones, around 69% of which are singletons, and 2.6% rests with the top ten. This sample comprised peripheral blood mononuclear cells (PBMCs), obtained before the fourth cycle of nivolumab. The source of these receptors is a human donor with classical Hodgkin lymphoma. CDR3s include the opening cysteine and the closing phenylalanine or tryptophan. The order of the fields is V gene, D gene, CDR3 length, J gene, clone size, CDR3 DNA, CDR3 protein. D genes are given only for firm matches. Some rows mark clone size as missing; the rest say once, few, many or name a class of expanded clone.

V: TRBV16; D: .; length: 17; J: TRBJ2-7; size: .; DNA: TGTGCCAGCAGCCAATCGGATTCTGACGGGCCGGGCCACGAGCAGTACTTC; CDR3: CASSQSDSDGPGHEQYF
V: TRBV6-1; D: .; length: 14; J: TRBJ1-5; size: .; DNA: TGTGCCAGCTTTACCGGGTTGAGCAATCAGCCCCAGCATTTT; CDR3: CASFTGLSNQPQHF
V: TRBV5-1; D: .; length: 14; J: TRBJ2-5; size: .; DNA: TGCGCCAGCAGCTTCGAGACCGTCCGGGAGACCCAGTACTTC; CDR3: CASSFETVRETQYF
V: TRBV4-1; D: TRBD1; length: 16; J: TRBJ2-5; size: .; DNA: TGCGCCAGCAGCCAAGAACAGACAGGGGAAGGTGAGACCCAGTACTTC; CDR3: CASSQEQTGEGETQYF
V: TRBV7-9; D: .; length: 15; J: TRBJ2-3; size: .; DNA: TGTGCCAGCAGCTCGGGAGGACAGGAATTCGATACGCAGTATTTT; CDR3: CASSSGGQEFDTQYF
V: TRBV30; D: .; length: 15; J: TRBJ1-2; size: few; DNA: TGTGCCTGGAGTGTATATAACCGGGACTTAAGAGGCTACACCTTC; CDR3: CAWSVYNRDLRGYTF
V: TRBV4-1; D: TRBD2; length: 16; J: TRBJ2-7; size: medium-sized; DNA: TGCGCCAGCAGCCAAGAGGTCTCCGGGGGGGTCTACGAGCAGTACTTC; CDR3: CASSQEVSGGVYEQYF
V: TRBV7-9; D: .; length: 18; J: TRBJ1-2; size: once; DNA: TGTGCCAGCAGCCCCCCACTTTTCGGGGACCAAGCTAACTATGGCTACACCTTC; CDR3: CASSPPLFGDQANYGYTF
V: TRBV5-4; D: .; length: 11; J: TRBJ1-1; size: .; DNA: TGTGCCAGTGGGGGGGACGCTGAAGCTTTCTTT; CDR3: CASGGDAEAFF
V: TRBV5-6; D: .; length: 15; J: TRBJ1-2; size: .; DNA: TGTGCCAGCGGGGACCGGACAGCCAGAACCTATGGCTACACCTTC; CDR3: CASGDRTARTYGYTF
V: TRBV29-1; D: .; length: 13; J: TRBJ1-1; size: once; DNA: TGCAGCGTTGTAGGGGGAGGTTGGACTGAAGCTTTCTTT; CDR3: CSVVGGGWTEAFF